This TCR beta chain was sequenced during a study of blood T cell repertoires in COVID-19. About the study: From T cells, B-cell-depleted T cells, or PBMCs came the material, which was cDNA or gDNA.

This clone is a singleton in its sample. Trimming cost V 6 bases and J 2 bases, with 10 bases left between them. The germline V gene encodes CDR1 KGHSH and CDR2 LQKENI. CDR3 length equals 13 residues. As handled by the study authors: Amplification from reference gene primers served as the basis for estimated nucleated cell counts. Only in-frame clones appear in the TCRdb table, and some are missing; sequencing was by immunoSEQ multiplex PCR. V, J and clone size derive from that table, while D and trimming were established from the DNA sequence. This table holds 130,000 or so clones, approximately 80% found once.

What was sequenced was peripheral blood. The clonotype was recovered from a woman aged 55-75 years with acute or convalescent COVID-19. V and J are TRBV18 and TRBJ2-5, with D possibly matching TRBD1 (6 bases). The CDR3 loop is CASSQGFQETQYF. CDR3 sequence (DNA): TGTGCCAGCTCCCAGGGGTTTCAAGAGACCCAGTACTTC. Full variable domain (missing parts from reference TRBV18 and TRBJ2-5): NAGVMQNPRHLVRRRGQEARLRCSPMKGHSHVYWYRQLPEEGLKFMVYLQKENIIDESGMPKERFSAEFPKEGPSILRIQQVVRGDSAAYFCASSQGFQETQYFGPGTRLLVL.